These 18 T cell receptor beta chains share one sample of origin, sequenced in a study of shared clonotypes between healthy human individuals. TCRdb's copy holds only in-frame clones and misses some; the assay was immunoSEQ multiplex PCR. The sample holds about 1.5 million clones, 98% seen once. The sample comprised naive CD4+ T cells sorted from blood. Described subset: CD45RA+ positively selected. These receptors were taken from a man aged 30 to 45 in good health.

This sequence joins TRBV7-9 and TRBJ1-5; D is ambiguous. CDR3 size: 15 residues. Trimming removed 3 bases from V and 2 bases from J, with 11 bases in between. In germline, CDR1 is SEHNR, CDR2 FQNEAQ (reference sequence). Here the CDR3 reads CASSFSGNRNQPQHF. CDR3 sequence (DNA): TGTGCCAGCAGCTTCTCTGGCAACCGCAATCAGCCCCAGCATTTT.

Turning to this clone: Sequence at one end of the junction differs from germline and may be a read error. The chain recombines TRBV14 with TRBJ2-3; D may be TRBD1 or TRBD2 (5 bases each). CDR3 size: 16 residues. The germline V gene has CDR1 SGHDN and CDR2 FVKESK. In DNA form, the CDR3 reads TGTGCCAGCAGTCAAGTTAAGGGGACGGCCACAGATACGCAGTATTTT. Protein: CASSQVKGTATDTQYF.

In this sample, this clone turned up once. Other nucleotide sequences in the sample specify the same CDR3. The rearrangement joins TRBV5-1 to TRBJ2-2, with 9 nucleotides matching TRBD1. CDR3 length: 15 residues. Germline V lookup: CDR1 SGHRS, CDR2 YFSETQ. J was trimmed by 4 bases and V by 0 bases; bases with no gene match: 1. CDR3 bases: TGCGCCAGCAGCTTGGACAGGGGGCGCACCGGGGAGCTGTTTTTT. This sequence encodes CASSLDRGRTGELFF.

V is TRBV10-3 and J is TRBJ1-5; TRBD1 aligns across 8 bases. The trim removed 3 bases at V and 9 bases at J, leaving 10 bases unmatched. The CDR3 spans 15 residues. Germline V CDR1 and CDR2: ENHRY, SYGVKD. The chain's CDR3 is CAISEQGTGDLPQHF. CDR3 in DNA: TGTGCCATCAGTGAACAGGGGACAGGTGATCTGCCCCAGCATTTT.

J is TRBJ2-1 and V is TRBV5-4; 14 positions match TRBD2. V shed 6 bases and J 6 bases; nucleotides not matched to a gene: 8. This CDR3 has 16 residues. Germline lookup yields CDR1 SGHNT and CDR2 YYREEE (reference sequence). As DNA, the CDR3 is TGTGCCAGCACGATACCGACTAGCGGGAGGGCCAATGAGCAGTTCTTC. It encodes CASTIPTSGRANEQFF.

The V call is TRBV2, the J call TRBJ2-3; weak D call: TRBD2 (5 bases). V gave up 6 bases and J gave up 6 bases, with 19 bases separating them. The germline CDR1 and CDR2 sequences are SNHLY and FYNNEI. The CDR3 sequence is 15 residues long. CDR3 region: CASRETGISGDTQYF. The CDR3 DNA reads as TGTGCCAGCAGGGAGACCGGGATATCGGGGGATACGCAGTATTTT.

The CDR3 region has the DNA TGTGCCAGCAATACCGTGACGTCAAGTGGCTACACCTTC. This sequence encodes CASNTVTSSGYTF. The gene calls are TRBV7-9 and TRBJ1-2; D remains unclear. V shed 7 bases and J shed 7 bases, with 16 bases lying between them. The CDR3 totals 13 residues. Germline loops: CDR1 SEHNR, CDR2 FQNEAQ (reference sequence).

The chain combines TRBV19 with TRBJ2-7; D uncertain. The CDR3 contains 13 residues. V was cut by 6 bases and J by 2 bases, with 11 bases left in between. From germline, CDR1 is LNHDA and CDR2 SQIVND (reference sequence). The CDR3 reads CASSRREAYEQYF. In DNA form, the CDR3 reads TGTGCCAGTAGCCGTAGAGAGGCCTACGAGCAGTACTTC.

This chain connects TRBV5-1 to TRBJ1-4; TRBD1 agrees at 9 bases. J lost 6 bases, V lost 4 bases, and 4 bases had no gene match. Germline values: CDR1 SGHRS, CDR2 YFSETQ. This CDR3 is built from 14 residues. The CDR3, as DNA: TGCGCCAGCAGCCGGGACAGGGAATATGAAAAACTGTTTTTT. It translates to CASSRDREYEKLFF.

The J gene is TRBJ2-2, the V gene TRBV2; D remains unclear. The CDR3 has 13 residues. Trimming removed 5 bases from V and 12 bases from J, with 16 bases in between. Germline CDR1 is SNHLY and CDR2 is FYNNEI. CDR3 residues: CASSPLSALQLFF. The CDR3 region has the DNA TGTGCCAGCAGTCCCCTGTCCGCCCTTCAGCTGTTTTTT.

The V and J genes are TRBV7-2 and TRBJ2-4; no firm D call. V lost 2 bases and J lost 0, with 5 bases in between. The CDR3 spans 14 residues. Germline CDR1 is SGHTA and CDR2 is FQGNSA. The CDR3 spells CASSLLIAKNIQYF. For the CDR3, the DNA is TGTGCCAGCAGCTTATTAATAGCCAAAAACATTCAGTACTTC.

This clone was seen a single time. The chain recombines TRBV27 with TRBJ1-4; 7 positions match TRBD1. Trimming at V came to 7 bases and at J to 7 bases, leaving 6 bases not matched to a gene. The CDR3 spans 13 residues. CDR1 and CDR2 from the germline V gene are MNHEY and SMNVEV (reference sequence). This chain's CDR3 is CASNRGPGEKLFF. CDR3 coding DNA: TGTGCCAGCAATAGGGGGCCGGGTGAAAAACTGTTTTTT.

The chain uses TRBV5-1 and TRBJ2-3; 8 positions match TRBD1. V shed 1 base, J shed 0 bases, and the junction held 19 bases outside the gene matches. The length of the CDR3 is 21 residues. The germline CDR1 and CDR2 sequences are SGHRS and YFSETQ. This CDR3 reads CASSLTSSSRDRQLSTDTQYF. The CDR3 DNA sequence: TGCGCCAGCAGCTTGACTTCATCTTCCCGGGACAGGCAGCTTAGCACAGATACGCAGTATTTT.

The rearrangement links TRBV14 to TRBJ1-3; D gene unclear. Germline V gene lookup returns CDR1 SGHDN and CDR2 FVKESK. This CDR3 is built from 14 residues. Trimming cost V 3 bases and J 0 bases, with 6 bases left between them. The CDR3 here is CASSQLDSGNTIYF. CDR3 nucleotides: TGTGCCAGCAGCCAGCTGGACTCTGGAAACACCATATATTTT. Combining the CDR3 with reference TRBV14 and TRBJ1-3 gives the whole variable domain EAGVTQFPSHSVIEKGQTVTLRCDPISGHDNLYWYRRVMGKEIKFLLHFVKESKQDESGMPNNRFLAERTGGTYSTLKVQPAELEDSGVYFCASSQLDSGNTIYFGEGSWLTVV.

Only one count was recorded for this clone. The V gene is TRBV5-5, the J gene TRBJ1-2; D ambiguous. The CDR3 spans 13 residues. From germline, CDR1 is SGHKS and CDR2 YYEKEE (reference sequence). Deletions cut 0 bases from V and 0 bases from J, with 3 bases between. The CDR3 bases are TGTGCCAGCAGCTTGGTAGCTAACTATGGCTACACCTTC. It codes for CASSLVANYGYTF.

A single count supports this clone. V is TRBV5-7 and J is TRBJ2-7, with D uncertain. TRBV5-7 counts as an open reading frame of uncertain function. This CDR3 comprises 14 residues. Trimming pared 0 bases from V and 2 bases from J, leaving 9 bases between. CDR3 coding DNA: TGTGCCAGCAGCTTGGTGCCTGCCACCTACGAGCAGTACTTC. Its translation is CASSLVPATYEQYF.

V usage is TRBV20-1 and J usage is TRBJ2-1; D not certain. The CDR3 runs to 11 residues. The V and J ends lost 2 bases and 6 bases respectively, with 5 bases between them. Germline V gene data show CDR1 as DFQATT and CDR2 as SNEGSKA (reference sequence). The CDR3 coding sequence is TGCAGTGCTAGAACTATCAATGAGCAGTTCTTC. Translation gives CSARTINEQFF.

The rearrangement uses TRBV27 and TRBJ2-7, with 9 bases lining up with TRBD1. The germline V gene has CDR1 MNHEY and CDR2 SMNVEV (reference sequence). V gave up 6 bases and J gave up 9 bases; unmatched junction bases: 24. This CDR3 has 18 residues. The CDR3 region has the DNA TGTGCCAGCAGCCCTCTACCTGACTCCGGGACAGGGCAAAAGGGGCAGTACTTC. Translated, it gives CASSPLPDSGTGQKGQYF.